This entry describes one T cell receptor beta chain. The V and J ends lost 6 bases and 7 bases respectively, with 19 bases between them. The CDR3 runs to 16 residues. Germline values: CDR1 KGHSH, CDR2 LQKENI. Profiling relied on immunoSEQ multiplex PCR, and the TCRdb table lists in-frame clones only, not all of them. The profile covers 350,000 to 500,000 clones, with 90% appearing a single time and approximately 4.3% taken by the ten largest. This sample is part of a study of Ad26.COV2.S vaccination and SARS-CoV-2 variants. Study information: It was the COV1001 Ad26.COV2.S trial arm that included the donor. Dosing was one shot or two shots 56 days apart.

Indicated treatment: 15 to 20 received Ad26.COV2.S at low or high dose, single or two shots; roughly five received placebo; per-sample allocation not given. Day 63 following the first vaccine or placebo injection was when the samples were taken. Spike of the Wuhan-strain SARS-CoV-2 was expressed by an Ad26 vector, which formed the vaccine. The sequencing here drew on peripheral blood, taken in a trial of Ad26.COV2.S vaccine versus placebo. The chain has TRBV18 and TRBJ1-6; no firm D call. The TCR sequence derives from a person between 18 and 65 years old who received the Ad26.COV2.S COVID-19 vaccine or a placebo. The CDR3 loop reads CASSPERPGGNSPLHF. CDR3 nucleotide sequence: TGTGCCAGCTCCCCAGAAAGACCCGGCGGGAATTCACCCCTCCACTTT.